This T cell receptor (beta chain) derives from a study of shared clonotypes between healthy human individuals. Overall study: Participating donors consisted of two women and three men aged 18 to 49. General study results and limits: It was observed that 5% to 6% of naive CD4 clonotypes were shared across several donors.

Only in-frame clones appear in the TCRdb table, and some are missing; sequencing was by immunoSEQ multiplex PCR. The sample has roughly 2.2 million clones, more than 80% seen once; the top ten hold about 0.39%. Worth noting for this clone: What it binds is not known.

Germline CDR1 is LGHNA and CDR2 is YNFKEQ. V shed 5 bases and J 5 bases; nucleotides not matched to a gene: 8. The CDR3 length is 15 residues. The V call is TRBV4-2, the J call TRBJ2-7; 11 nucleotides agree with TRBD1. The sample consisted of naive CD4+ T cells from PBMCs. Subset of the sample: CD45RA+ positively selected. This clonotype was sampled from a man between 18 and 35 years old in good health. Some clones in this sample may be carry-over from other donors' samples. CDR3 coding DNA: TGTGCCAGCAGCGCTCGGACAGGGGGCAGGAACGAGCAGTACTTC. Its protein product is CASSARTGGRNEQYF.